This TCR beta chain was captured in a study of blood T cells in healthy people across ages. Whole-study context: Per two T cells, about one barcoded beta molecule was captured through template switching.

The authors ran a second PCR of about 7 to 11 cycles using a sample-barcoded 5' primer and a J-beta primer mix. TCRdb reprocessed the 5' RACE reads with MiXCR, giving one entry per CDR3 protein. This table has around 1,800,000 distinct CDR3 sequences, about two fifths appearing once. Every participating donor contributed around 9.5 milliliters of peripheral blood through a draw. V dropped 10 bases and J dropped 7 bases, with 29 bases sitting between them. CDR3 length equals 16 residues. The germline gives CDR1 SGHRS, CDR2 YFSETQ. This TCR came from a human donor in good health. Sample: blood. The chain links TRBV5-1 to TRBJ1-2, with a weak D call TRBD1 (6 bases). The CDR3 bases are TGCGCCCGCTCCAAGGGTGGAACTACAGGGCCGGGTGGCTACACCTTC. Translated, it gives CARSKGGTTGPGGYTF.